The TCR beta chain under discussion was sequenced for a study of CD8+ T cells in alopecia areata. Looked up from germline, CDR1 is PRHDT and CDR2 is FYEKMQ (reference sequence). Trimming shortened V by 1 base and J by 3 bases, and 7 bases separated the two germline ends. This CDR3 comprises 13 residues. The treatment here: oral pan-JAK inhibitor, 5-10 mg twice daily. RNA extraction was followed by reverse transcription into cDNA, which acted as the sequencing template. Profiled with immunoSEQ multiplex PCR; TCRdb holds only in-frame clones, not every one. The sample yields 170,000 or so clones, roughly 50% seen once.

The TCR was taken from a human donor with alopecia areata. The sample here was CD8+ T cells sorted from blood, taken at week 24, from a patient treated with tofacitinib. The J gene is TRBJ2-7, the V gene TRBV13, with D hard to call. The CDR3 protein is CASSLETSYEQYF. The CDR3 DNA sequence: TGTGCCAGCAGCTTAGAAACCAGCTACGAGCAGTACTTC.